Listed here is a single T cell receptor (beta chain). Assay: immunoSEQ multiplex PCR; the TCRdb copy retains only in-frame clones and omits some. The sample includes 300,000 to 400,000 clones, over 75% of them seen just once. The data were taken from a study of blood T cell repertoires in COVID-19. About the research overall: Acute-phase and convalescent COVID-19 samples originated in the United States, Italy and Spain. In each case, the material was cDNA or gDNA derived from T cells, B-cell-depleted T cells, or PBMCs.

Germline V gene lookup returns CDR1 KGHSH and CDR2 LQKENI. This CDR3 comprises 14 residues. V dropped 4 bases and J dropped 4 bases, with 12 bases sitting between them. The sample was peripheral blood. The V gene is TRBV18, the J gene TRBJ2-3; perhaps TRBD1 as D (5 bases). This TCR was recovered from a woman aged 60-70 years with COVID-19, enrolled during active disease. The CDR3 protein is CASSQGLGSDTQYF. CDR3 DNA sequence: TGTGCCAGCTCACAGGGGTTGGGGTCAGATACGCAGTATTTT.